These 29 T cell receptor beta chains were sequenced from one sample in a study of T cells in Graves' hyperthyroidism and ophthalmopathy (dated by TCRdb to between 2018 and 2021). The library relied on multiplex PCR. For sequencing, an Illumina HiSeq 2000 was employed. TCR beta CDR3 regions were amplified from RNA transcripts. For the first round of RT-PCR on the TCR CDR3, the HTBI primer set was used together with the Qiagen OneStep RT-PCR kit. The raw public reads went through TCRdb reprocessing: fastp at Q25, MiXCR clone calling, in-frame beta chains kept. Every entry covers one CDR3 protein and lists the most common genes and DNA from its rows. This sample has about 590,000 distinct CDR3 sequences in its table, and around a sixth of those were observed once. The ten largest clonotypes hold approximately 7% of the sample. Input material: blood. The origin of the receptors is a woman aged 25 to 45 with Graves' hyperthyroidism.

This clonotype was seen more than once but under ten times. The chain couples TRBV3-1 to TRBJ1-1; 8 nucleotides line up with TRBD1. The germline gives CDR1 LGHDT, CDR2 YNNKEL (reference sequence). The J segment lost 3 bases and the V segment lost 1 base, leaving 4 bases of the junction unmatched. The CDR3 is made up of 15 amino acids. CDR3 sequence (DNA): TGTGCCAGCAGCCAAGGCGACAGGGGATACACTGAAGCTTTCTTT. It specifies CASSQGDRGYTEAFF.

At least ten counts were recorded for this clonotype. CDR3 residues: CASSPSAGTGELFF. In DNA, the CDR3 is TGTGCCAGCAGCCCTTCGGCGGGGACCGGGGAGCTGTTTTTT. This rearrangement joins TRBV7-2 to TRBJ2-2; D possibly corresponds to TRBD2 (6 bases). With 5 bases removed from V and 5 bases from J, the gap between germline ends came to 12 bases. Germline lookup yields CDR1 SGHTA and CDR2 FQGNSA. This CDR3 contains 14 residues.

This clonotype was found many times. The CDR3 here is CASSAGGGTDTQYF. The CDR3 region has the DNA TGTGCCAGCAGCGCGGGAGGGGGCACAGATACGCAGTATTTT. V usage is TRBV7-6 and J usage is TRBJ2-3; 9 bases are a match to TRBD2. Germline CDR1 is SGHVS and CDR2 is FNYEAQ. V gave up 5 bases and J gave up 1 base; unmatched junction bases: 1. The CDR3 has 14 amino acids.

V is TRBV7-9 and J is TRBJ2-1; 9 nucleotides match TRBD2. This CDR3 contains 18 residues. Germline assignment: CDR1 SEHNR and CDR2 FQNEAQ (reference sequence). V was clipped by 2 bases and J by 6 bases; unmatched bases: 14. The CDR3 sequence is CASSLLPGREGYINEQFF. CDR3 bases: TGTGCCAGCAGCTTATTACCGGGGCGGGAGGGGTATATCAATGAGCAGTTCTTC. The full variable domain, its missing parts supplied by reference TRBV7-9 and TRBJ2-1, is DTGVSQNPRHKITKRGQNVTFRCDPISEHNRLYWYRQTLGQGPEFLTYFQNEAQLEKSRLLSDRFSAERPKGSFSTLEIQRTEQGDSAMYLCASSLLPGREGYINEQFFGPGTRLTVL.

At least ten counts were recorded for this clonotype. The genes are TRBV27 and TRBJ2-1, with 10 bases fitting TRBD2. The CDR3 is made up of 15 amino acids. V dropped 8 bases and J dropped 2; count of bases not matched to a gene: 6. The germline CDR1 and CDR2 sequences are MNHEY and SMNVEV (reference sequence). CDR3 region: CASGPGTSAYNEQFF. CDR3 in DNA: TGTGCCAGCGGCCCCGGGACTAGCGCCTACAATGAGCAGTTCTTC.

This clonotype came up many times. This sequence joins TRBV12-5 and TRBJ1-1; D is unresolved. Germline CDR1 reads LGHNT; CDR2 reads FRNRAP. The CDR3 has 17 residues. Trimming removed 0 bases at V and 0 bases at J, with 14 bases between. The CDR3 loop reads CASGLVAVEGMNTEAFF. CDR3 sequence (DNA): TGTGCTAGTGGTTTGGTAGCGGTGGAGGGTATGAACACTGAAGCTTTCTTT.

This clonotype was counted many times. The gene calls are TRBV6-2 or TRBV6-3 and TRBJ2-5, with D possibly matching TRBD2 (5 bases). Between the trimmed V and J ends, which lost 6 bases and 5 bases, there was a span of 10 bases. Per germline, CDR1 MNHEY and CDR2 SVGEGT. The CDR3 length is 12 residues. The CDR3 reads CASSPGSETQYF. The CDR3 DNA follows: TGTGCCAGCAGCCCGGGAAGCGAGACCCAGTACTTC.

This clonotype was picked up many times. The DNA for the CDR3 is TGCAGTGCTACCAATAGGGAGGGCTACAATGAGCAGTTCTTC. Translated, it gives CSATNREGYNEQFF. The V gene is TRBV20-1, the J gene TRBJ2-1; 7 bases are a match to TRBD2. This CDR3 spans 14 amino acids. Germline V gene sequence: CDR1 DFQATT, CDR2 SNEGSKA (reference sequence). After removal of 4 bases from V and 3 bases from J, the junction contained 6 bases not matched to a gene.

This clonotype was counted at least ten times. The rearrangement uses TRBV20-1 and TRBJ2-1; tentative D call: TRBD2 (6 bases). CDR1 is DFQATT, CDR2 SNEGSKA, per germline (reference sequence). With 4 bases removed from V and 3 bases from J, the gap between germline ends came to 16 bases. The CDR3 length is 15 residues. The CDR3 here is CSATSTEGYYNEQFF. The DNA for the CDR3 is TGCAGTGCTACAAGCACGGAGGGGTACTACAATGAGCAGTTCTTC.

Notes on this clonotype: A much larger clonotype is one base distant, so this may be a read error. The chain uses TRBV13 and TRBJ1-1, with a weak D call TRBD1 (5 bases). This CDR3 has 15 residues. V lost 4 bases and J 3 bases, leaving 15 bases between the germline ends. Germline CDR1 is PRHDT and CDR2 is FYEKMQ (reference sequence). CDR3 protein: CASSSSGRGDTEAFF. CDR3 in DNA: TGTGCCAGCAGCTCTTCGGGACGGGGGGACACTGAAGCTTTCTTT.

This clonotype showed up many times. The genes are TRBV6-2 or TRBV6-3 and TRBJ1-5; 7 bases align to TRBD1. The germline gives CDR1 MNHEY, CDR2 SVGEGT. J gave up 1 base and V 4 bases, and 7 bases lay outside the gene matches. CDR3 size: 16 residues. The CDR3 bases are TGTGCCAGCAGTTCCAGGGGGGGCGTGAGCAATCAGCCCCAGCATTTT. This gives the protein CASSSRGGVSNQPQHF.

Points on this clonotype: A read error may be the cause here, since a much bigger clone is one base away. Given the absence of the conserved phenylalanine or tryptophan at the CDR3 end, a read error is likely. The chain is built from TRBV28 and TRBJ2-5; no clear D gene. V lost 6 bases and J 2 bases, leaving 13 bases between the germline ends. This CDR3 spans 14 amino acids. Per the germline V gene, CDR1 is MDHEN and CDR2 is SYDVKM. The CDR3 loop reads CASSLLDNQETQYS. CDR3 DNA: TGTGCCAGCAGCCTGCTCGACAATCAAGAGACCCAGTACTCC.

This clonotype was detected ten times or more. The chain combines TRBV28 with TRBJ1-2, with D unclear. V was pared by 2 bases and J by 2 bases, with 6 bases between. The CDR3 sequence is 13 residues long. From germline, CDR1 is MDHEN and CDR2 SYDVKM. CDR3 in amino acids: CASSLDTNYGYTF. CDR3 nucleotides: TGTGCCAGCAGTTTAGACACAAACTATGGCTACACCTTC.

J is TRBJ1-1 and V is TRBV28; tentatively, D is TRBD1 (6 bases). The germline V gene encodes CDR1 MDHEN and CDR2 SYDVKM. The CDR3 has 11 residues. The CDR3 loop is CTCAGGREAFF. CDR3 DNA: TGTACCTGCGCCGGGGGCAGGGAAGCTTTCTTT. Full variable domain (missing parts from reference TRBV28 and TRBJ1-1): DVKVTQSSRYLVKRTGEKVFLECVQDMDHENMFWYRQDPGLGLRLIYFSYDVKMKEKGDIPEGYSVSREKKERFSLILESASTNQTSMYLCTCAGGREAFFGQGTRLTVV.

This clonotype showed up many times. The rearrangement joins TRBV11-2 to TRBJ2-5; 8 nucleotides agree with TRBD2. Germline CDR1 SGHAT, CDR2 FQNNGV. The ends lost 2 bases at V and 2 bases at J; junction bases unmatched: 1. The CDR3 is made up of 14 amino acids. Written as DNA, the CDR3 is TGTGCCAGCAGCTTAAGCGGGGGACAAGAGACCCAGTACTTC. Its translation: CASSLSGGQETQYF.

In regard to this clonotype: One end of the junction is discordant with germline, which a read error may explain. The genes are TRBV2 and TRBJ1-5, with D possibly matching TRBD1 (5 bases). CDR1 is SNHLY and CDR2 is FYNNEI in the germline V gene. This CDR3 contains 15 residues. CDR3 loop: CASSQLSGRIQPQHF. CDR3 bases: TGCGCCAGCAGCCAACTCTCAGGGCGAATTCAGCCCCAGCATTTT.

This clonotype was picked up many times. This may stem from a read error, because a much larger clone lies one nucleotide away. This chain uses TRBV6-1 with TRBJ1-1; 8 bases align to TRBD1. There are 13 residues in the CDR3. CDR1 and CDR2 from the germline V gene are MNHNS and SASEGT. With V trimmed by 6 bases and J by 1 base, 1 base remained unmatched. CDR3: CASRGQENTEAFF. CDR3 coding DNA: TGTGCCAGCAGGGGACAGGAGAACACTGAAGCTTTCTTT.

The chain carries TRBV7-9 and TRBJ2-7, with a weak D call TRBD2 (5 bases). The germline CDR1 and CDR2 sequences are SEHNR and FQNEAQ (reference sequence). Trimming took off 5 bases at V and 9 bases at J, with 20 bases between the two ends. The CDR3 extends over 14 amino acids. The CDR3 is CASSPGLALDGQYF. CDR3 sequence (DNA): TGTGCCAGCAGCCCGGGCCTAGCCTTAGACGGGCAGTACTTC.

This chain joins TRBV2 and TRBJ1-2; 7 bases fit TRBD1. Germline V gene lookup returns CDR1 SNHLY and CDR2 FYNNEI. With V trimmed by 6 bases and J by 9 bases, 4 bases remained unmatched. This CDR3 is built from 11 residues. The CDR3 sequence is CASRGTDSYTF. The DNA of the CDR3 is TGTGCCAGCAGGGGGACAGATAGCTACACCTTC.

This clonotype turned up a few times. Mismatch with germline at one junction end may stem from a read error. V usage is TRBV7-2 and J usage is TRBJ2-7; tentatively, D is TRBD2 (6 bases). CDR1 SGHTA and CDR2 FQGNSA come from the germline V gene. The length of the CDR3 is 18 residues. The CDR3 loop reads CASSLGTGIGGGSYEQCF. The CDR3 region has the DNA TGTGCCAGCAGCTTAGGAACGGGGATTGGGGGAGGATCCTACGAGCAGTGCTTC.

The chain carries TRBV19 and TRBJ1-1; D may be TRBD1 (5 bases). Trimming shortened V by 6 bases and J by 4 bases, and 18 bases separated the two germline ends. This CDR3 has 15 amino acids. Germline V lookup: CDR1 LNHDA, CDR2 SQIVND (reference sequence). This CDR3 is CASRDFGAASTEAFF. DNA for the CDR3: TGTGCCAGTAGGGACTTCGGGGCGGCGAGCACTGAAGCTTTCTTT.

This clonotype showed up many times. The chain couples TRBV30 to TRBJ1-3, with D possibly being TRBD1 (5 bases). Germline V gene sequence: CDR1 GTSNPN, CDR2 SVGIG (reference sequence). The CDR3 spans 14 residues. The V and J ends lost 5 bases and 9 bases respectively, with 20 bases between them. CDR3 sequence reads: CAWLAGTPAGTIYF. CDR3 nucleotides: TGTGCCTGGTTGGCCGGGACGCCGGCGGGCACCATATATTTT.

This clonotype showed up just a few times. The chain links TRBV7-6 to TRBJ1-1; TRBD1 agrees at 8 bases. Germline assignment: CDR1 SGHVS and CDR2 FNYEAQ. The CDR3 is made up of 15 amino acids. V trimming: 1 base; J trimming: 4 bases; junction bases outside the gene matches: 5. CDR3 amino acids: CASSLVAGGSTEAFF. Here the CDR3 DNA reads TGTGCCAGCAGCTTAGTGGCAGGGGGCAGCACTGAAGCTTTCTTT.

Details on this clonotype: Its ends do not fully match the called genes, so a read error is possible. This chain uses TRBV10-3 with TRBJ2-7; either TRBD1 or TRBD2 may supply D (5 bases each). CDR1 ENHRY and CDR2 SYGVKD come from the germline V gene. CDR3 size: 16 residues. CDR3 loop: CAISKSGVGTLYEQYF. The CDR3 DNA sequence: TGTGCCATCAGTAAGTCAGGCGTAGGGACCCTCTACGAGCAGTACTTC.

This clonotype was recorded many times. V gene TRBV20-1 combines with J gene TRBJ2-1, with D possibly TRBD2 on 6 matching bases. This CDR3 region has 15 residues. Looked up from germline, CDR1 is DFQATT and CDR2 is SNEGSKA (reference sequence). V lost 0 bases to trimming and J lost 3 bases, with 12 bases between them. The CDR3 reads CSARDWLANYNEQFF. The CDR3 DNA sequence: TGCAGTGCTAGAGATTGGCTAGCGAACTACAATGAGCAGTTCTTC.

The genes are TRBV6-4 and TRBJ2-1, with 13 nucleotides matching TRBD2. This CDR3 has 20 amino acids. Germline V gene lookup returns CDR1 MRHNA and CDR2 SNTAGT. J lost 8 bases, V lost 5 bases, and 21 bases had no gene match. This CDR3 is CASSYRLATPGLAGWDEQFF. The DNA for the CDR3 is TGTGCCAGCAGTTACCGACTCGCCACACCGGGACTAGCGGGATGGGATGAGCAGTTCTTC.

This clonotype was observed many times. The rearrangement uses TRBV2 and TRBJ1-2, with TRBD1 matching over 9 bases. After removal of 6 bases from V and 2 bases from J, the junction contained 16 bases not matched to a gene. The CDR3 runs to 18 residues. The V gene's germline CDR1 is SNHLY and CDR2 FYNNEI. CDR3 sequence reads: CASRKGGTGRFRNYGYTF. The DNA for the CDR3 is TGTGCCAGCAGAAAAGGCGGGACAGGGCGGTTTCGGAACTATGGCTACACCTTC.

This clonotype was seen ten or more times. V usage is TRBV11-2 and J usage is TRBJ2-7, with D possibly TRBD2 on 6 matching bases. The germline V gene encodes CDR1 SGHAT and CDR2 FQNNGV. V lost 5 bases, J lost 2 bases, and 16 bases lay in between. CDR3 size: 15 residues. Here the CDR3 DNA reads TGTGCCAGCAGCACAAGCGCGGGGTGGGCCTACGAGCAGTACTTC. As protein: CASSTSAGWAYEQYF.

This clonotype was seen only once. CDR3 sequence reads: CASSQETSGSGGTGELFF. In DNA form, the CDR3 reads TGCGCCAGCAGCCAAGAGACTAGCGGGAGTGGCGGCACCGGGGAGCTGTTTTTT. The chain employs TRBV4-1 and TRBJ2-2, with 12 bases matching TRBD2. The germline gives CDR1 MGHRA, CDR2 YSYEKL. The V gene end was trimmed by 0 bases and the J gene end by 4 bases; junction bases not matched to a gene: 6. The CDR3 is made up of 18 amino acids.